In this sample, the clone carrying this T cell receptor beta chain turned up a few times. Its antigen remains unidentified. These data come from a study of T cell repertoires in cytomegalovirus infection. TCRdb called the reads again in MiXCR, with one record for every CDR3 protein. The sample holds about 490,000 distinct CDR3 sequences, approximately 25% seen once. Study outcomes and limitations: Dominating the ex vivo response were HLA-C-restricted CMV-specific TCR beta clonotypes. Summed frequency of shared TCR beta families picked out CMV carriers who also had the relevant HLA.

This clonotype was obtained from a human donor in good health (CMV status not recorded). Some clones in this sample may be carry-over from other donors' samples. Material: PBMCs.

CDR3 loop: CSVDRGQGLAEQFF. The DNA of the CDR3 is TGCAGCGTTGATAGGGGCCAGGGGCTAGCTGAGCAGTTCTTC. The chain is built from TRBV29-1 and TRBJ2-1; tentatively, D is TRBD1 (6 bases). There are 14 residues in the CDR3. Trimming stripped 3 bases from V and 9 bases from J, with 18 bases between. Germline V gene lookup returns CDR1 SQVTM and CDR2 ANQGSEA.